This T cell receptor (beta chain) was sequenced during a study of response to subunit inactivated influenza vaccine. Comment on this clonotype: The antigen is unknown.

MiXCR, run by TCRdb on the RT-PCR reads, gives a single entry per CDR3 protein. The table records roughly 500,000 distinct CDR3 sequences, 25% of them present only once. Findings and caveats of the study: There was a suggestion from the authors that each seasonal influenza vaccination recruits few new T cells.

The specimen comprised CD4+ T cells sorted from PBMCs, sampled roughly 5 days after vaccination. The source is a man aged 50-59 years who received an inactivated influenza vaccine.

CDR3: CASRQGTSSTNEKLFF. CDR3 nucleotides: TGTGCCAGCAGACAGGGGACCTCTTCAACTAATGAAAAACTGTTTTTT. The V gene is TRBV12-3 or TRBV12-4, the J gene TRBJ1-4; TRBD1 matches 7 bases. V was clipped by 6 bases and J by 0 bases; unmatched bases: 7. The CDR3 covers 16 residues.